The sequence of this T cell receptor beta chain was determined in a study of regulatory T cells in long-lasting Graves disease. The time point here: newly diagnosed GD, antithyroid drugs for less than 3 months. There was RNA extracted from PBMCs, and the TCR library was made from it. Through Arm-PCR of CDR3 regions and iRepertoire HTBI primers, TCR beta libraries were built. Using its own MiXCR run on the multiplex PCR reads, TCRdb lists one record per CDR3 protein. The table includes approximately 390,000 distinct CDR3 sequences, under 20% detected once. This clonotype was counted many times. V was clipped by 0 bases and J by 8 bases; unmatched bases: 6. From germline, CDR1 is WSHSY and CDR2 SAAADI. CDR3 length: 15 residues. This sample also appeared in a second study, on T cells in Graves' hyperthyroidism and ophthalmopathy. That source adds: Uncontrolled infections, other autoimmune diseases, pregnancy or lactation led to exclusion of patients. Within blood appeared most thyroid clonotypes that had expanded above 0.001.

The sequences come from peripheral blood mononuclear cells (PBMCs), collected at new diagnosis, from a patient treated with antithyroid drugs. This receptor was taken from a young woman with Graves disease. This chain uses TRBV10-2 with TRBJ2-1; 8 bases line up with TRBD2. The CDR3 DNA reads as TGCGCCAGCAGTGAGTCGACACCCGGGAGGGATGAGCAGTTCTTC. Amino acid sequence: CASSESTPGRDEQFF.